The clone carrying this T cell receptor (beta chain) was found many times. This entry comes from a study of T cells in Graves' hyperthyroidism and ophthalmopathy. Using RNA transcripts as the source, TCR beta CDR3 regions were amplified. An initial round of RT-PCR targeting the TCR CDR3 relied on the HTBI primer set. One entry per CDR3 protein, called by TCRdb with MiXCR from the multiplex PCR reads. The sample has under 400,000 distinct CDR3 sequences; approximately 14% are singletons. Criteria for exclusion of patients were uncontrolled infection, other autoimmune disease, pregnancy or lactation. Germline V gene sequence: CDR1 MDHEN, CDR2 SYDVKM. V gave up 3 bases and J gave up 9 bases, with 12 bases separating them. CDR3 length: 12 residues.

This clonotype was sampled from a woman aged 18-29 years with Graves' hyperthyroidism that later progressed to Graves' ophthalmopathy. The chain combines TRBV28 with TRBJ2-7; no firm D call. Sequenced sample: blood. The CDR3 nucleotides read TGTGCCAGCAGTTTCCAGAAGGTAGGGCAGTACTTC. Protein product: CASSFQKVGQYF.